The TCR beta chain under discussion was sequenced for a study of blood T cell repertoires in COVID-19. The V and J ends lost 0 bases and 0 bases respectively, with 15 bases between them. Germline CDR1 is SGHRS and CDR2 is YFSETQ. CDR3 length: 17 residues. Authors' data handling: Reference gene primers were amplified, and this amplification served to estimate nucleated cell counts. TCRdb's copy holds only in-frame clones and misses some; the assay was immunoSEQ multiplex PCR. V and J calls and clone size follow that table, whereas D and trimming were derived from the DNA. The profile covers approximately 200,000 clones, with about 87% appearing a single time and approximately 6.2% taken by the ten largest.

The chain couples TRBV5-1 to TRBJ2-5; D possibly corresponds to TRBD2 (6 bases). The specimen was peripheral blood. The receptor was isolated from a man aged 55 to 70 who had recovered from COVID-19. The CDR3 DNA reads TGCGCCAGCAGCTTGGTTATGCGGGACGGACACCAAGAGACCCAGTACTTC. It specifies CASSLVMRDGHQETQYF.